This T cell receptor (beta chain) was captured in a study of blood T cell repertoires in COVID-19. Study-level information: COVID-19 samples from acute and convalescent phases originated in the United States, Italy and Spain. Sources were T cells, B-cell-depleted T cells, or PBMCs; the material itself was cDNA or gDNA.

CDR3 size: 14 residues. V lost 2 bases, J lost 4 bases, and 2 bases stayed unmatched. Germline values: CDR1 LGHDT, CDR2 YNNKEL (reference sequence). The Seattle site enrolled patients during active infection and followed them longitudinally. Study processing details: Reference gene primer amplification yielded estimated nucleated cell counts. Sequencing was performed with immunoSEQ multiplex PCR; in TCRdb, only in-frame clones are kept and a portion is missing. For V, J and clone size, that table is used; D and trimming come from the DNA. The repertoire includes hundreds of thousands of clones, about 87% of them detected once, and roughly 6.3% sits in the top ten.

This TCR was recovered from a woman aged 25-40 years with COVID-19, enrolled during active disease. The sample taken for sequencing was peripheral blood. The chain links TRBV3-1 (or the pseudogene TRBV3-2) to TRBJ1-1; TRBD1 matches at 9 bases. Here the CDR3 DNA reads TGTGCCAGCAGCCAATCGGACAGGGGCACTGAAGCTTTCTTT. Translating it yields CASSQSDRGTEAFF.